This is a list of T cell receptor beta chains from one sample in a study of vaccination effects on CD4 cells after COVID-19. The data were produced by immunoSEQ multiplex PCR, yet TCRdb's version contains in-frame clones alone and is incomplete. The repertoire includes 45,000 to 55,000 clones, around three quarters of them detected once, and under 5.5% sits in the top ten. These receptors lack a known antigen. The sample here was CD4+ T cells from PBMCs cultured without peptide, taken after COVID-19 vaccination. The source is a human donor who had a prior SARS-CoV-2 infection. Both conserved end residues are part of each CDR3. The D gene is left open where the match is weak. Rows may omit the clone size; those that give it use once, few, many or a size class.

clone_size: -; j_call: TRBJ2-2; v_call: TRBV7-3; d_call: TRBD2; cdr3_aa: CASSLTGLAGGPGIGELFF; cdr3_nt: TGTGCCAGCAGCTTAACGGGACTAGCGGGAGGGCCGGGGATCGGGGAGCTGTTTTTT
clone_size: -; j_call: TRBJ2-2; v_call: TRBV24-1; d_call: -; cdr3_aa: CATSGSGTVSTGELFF; cdr3_nt: TGTGCCACCAGTGGTAGCGGGACAGTCTCCACCGGGGAGCTGTTTTTT
clone_size: -; j_call: TRBJ1-2; v_call: TRBV3-1/TRBV3-2; d_call: -; cdr3_aa: CASSQVQNYGYTF; cdr3_nt: TGTGCCAGCAGCCAAGTCCAGAACTATGGCTACACCTTC
clone_size: -; j_call: TRBJ2-7; v_call: TRBV21-1; d_call: -; cdr3_aa: CASSNTTGQLYEQYF; cdr3_nt: TGTGCCAGCAGCAACACCACAGGACAGCTCTACGAGCAGTACTTC
clone_size: -; j_call: TRBJ1-2; v_call: TRBV6-4; d_call: TRBD1; cdr3_aa: CASSLGTGASYGYTF; cdr3_nt: TGTGCCAGCAGCCTGGGAACAGGGGCCTCCTATGGCTACACCTTC
clone_size: few; j_call: TRBJ2-7; v_call: TRBV7-8; d_call: TRBD2; cdr3_aa: CASSLHRGGLSYEQYF; cdr3_nt: TGTGCCAGCAGCTTACATCGGGGGGGTCTCTCCTACGAGCAGTACTTC
clone_size: -; j_call: TRBJ2-1; v_call: TRBV5-5; d_call: TRBD2; cdr3_aa: CASSRLADYNEQFF; cdr3_nt: TGTGCCAGCAGCAGACTAGCGGACTACAATGAGCAGTTCTTC
clone_size: few; j_call: TRBJ2-1; v_call: TRBV7-9; d_call: TRBD2; cdr3_aa: CASSLPGGTEQFF; cdr3_nt: TGTGCCAGCAGCTTACCGGGGGGGACAGAGCAGTTCTTC
clone_size: -; j_call: TRBJ2-1; v_call: TRBV4-2; d_call: -; cdr3_aa: CASSQVAEFYNEQFF; cdr3_nt: TGTGCCAGCAGCCAAGTAGCGGAATTCTACAATGAGCAGTTCTTC
clone_size: few; j_call: TRBJ1-5; v_call: TRBV21-1; d_call: -; cdr3_aa: CASSKQARDGNQPQHF; cdr3_nt: TGTGCCAGCAGCAAACAGGCCAGGGATGGCAATCAGCCCCAGCATTTT
clone_size: -; j_call: TRBJ2-2; v_call: TRBV7-7; d_call: TRBD1; cdr3_aa: CASSLAPIRQGPGELFF; cdr3_nt: TGTGCTAGCAGCTTAGCCCCTATACGACAGGGGCCCGGGGAGCTGTTTTTT
clone_size: -; j_call: TRBJ2-2; v_call: TRBV5-4; d_call: -; cdr3_aa: CASSPGLWVTGELFF; cdr3_nt: TGTGCCAGCAGCCCCGGTCTTTGGGTGACCGGGGAGCTGTTTTTT
clone_size: -; j_call: TRBJ1-4; v_call: TRBV6-1; d_call: -; cdr3_aa: CASSEAGESEKLFF; cdr3_nt: TGTGCCAGCAGTGAGGCAGGGGAATCTGAAAAACTGTTTTTT
clone_size: -; j_call: TRBJ2-3; v_call: TRBV2; d_call: TRBD2; cdr3_aa: CASKQREGYTQYF; cdr3_nt: TGTGCCAGCAAACAGCGGGAGGGCTATACGCAGTATTTT
clone_size: -; j_call: TRBJ2-5; v_call: TRBV7-2; d_call: -; cdr3_aa: CASSLKQGRWETQYF; cdr3_nt: TGTGCCAGCAGCTTAAAACAGGGTCGGTGGGAGACCCAGTACTTC
clone_size: few; j_call: TRBJ2-7; v_call: TRBV28; d_call: TRBD2; cdr3_aa: CASSLRRASGNLYEQYF; cdr3_nt: TGTGCCAGCAGTTTACGAAGGGCTAGCGGGAACCTCTACGAGCAGTACTTC